Listed below are T cell receptor beta chains from one sample, sequenced in a study of cytomegalovirus exposure and HLA in healthy donors. Using immunoSEQ multiplex PCR, the repertoire was profiled, and TCRdb retains in-frame clones only, with some absent. The table lists approximately 170,000 clones, about 76% of them singletons. Source material: PBMCs. These receptors all stem from a woman aged 18 to 35 in good health and CMV-seropositive. The CDR3 runs from the conserved cysteine through the conserved F or W. Fields, in order: clone size, V gene, J gene, D gene, CDR3 protein, CDR3 DNA. A D gene is named only where the DNA matches it firmly. Some rows have no size entry. The others give once, few or many, or a class for an expanded clone.

.	TRBV2	TRBJ2-5	.	CASSETGVEETQYF	TGTGCCAGCAGTGAGACCGGGGTAGAGGAGACCCAGTACTTC
.	TRBV6-5	TRBJ2-7	TRBD1	CASRSGTGIEQYF	TGTGCCAGCAGGTCCGGGACAGGGATCGAGCAGTACTTC
few	TRBV7-9	TRBJ2-7	.	CASSPGETYEQYF	TGTGCCAGCAGCCCTGGGGAGACCTACGAGCAGTACTTC
.	TRBV27	TRBJ2-7	.	CASGVGGYREQYF	TGTGCCAGCGGCGTAGGAGGGTATCGCGAGCAGTACTTC
.	TRBV18	TRBJ2-5	TRBD2	CASSGLAGVATQYF	TGTGCCAGCTCGGGACTAGCGGGGGTTGCGACCCAGTACTTC
.	TRBV19	TRBJ1-2	.	CASTSGTPYGYTF	TGTGCCAGTACGTCCGGGACACCCTATGGCTACACCTTC
.	TRBV25-1	TRBJ2-7	TRBD2	CASCPRDGGTYEQYF	TGTGCCAGCTGCCCCCGGGACGGGGGGACCTACGAGCAGTACTTC
.	TRBV4-3	TRBJ1-6	.	CASSQSQGLNSPLHF	TGCGCCAGCAGCCAAAGCCAGGGGCTTAATTCACCCCTCCACTTT
.	TRBV7-9	TRBJ1-3	.	CASSLLSGNTIYF	TGTGCCAGCAGCCTCCTCTCTGGAAACACCATATATTTT
.	TRBV9	TRBJ1-1	.	CASSTQGQNTEAFF	TGTGCCAGCAGCACCCAGGGACAGAACACTGAAGCTTTCTTT
once	TRBV12-2	TRBJ2-7	.	CASRRDRVSHEQYF	TGTGCAAGTCGTCGGGACAGGGTCTCCCACGAGCAGTACTTC
.	TRBV9	TRBJ2-5	.	CASNKEGGGRETQYF	TGTGCCAGCAACAAAGAGGGGGGGGGCCGGGAGACCCAGTACTTC
.	TRBV7-6	TRBJ2-6	.	CASSLIEGAGANVLTF	TGTGCCAGCAGCTTAATTGAGGGGGCTGGGGCCAACGTCCTGACTTTC
.	TRBV5-4	TRBJ1-2	.	CASSYTGNGYTF	TGTGCCAGCAGCTATACAGGAAATGGTTACACCTTC
.	TRBV28	TRBJ1-2	.	CASRISQEGYGYTF	TGTGCCAGCAGGATTTCACAGGAGGGCTATGGCTACACCTTC
few	TRBV7-9	TRBJ1-2	.	CSSSLVLSGYTF	TGTTCCAGCAGCCTCGTGCTATCTGGCTACACCTTC
.	TRBV7-3	TRBJ1-1	.	CASSFQGNTEAFF	TGTGCCAGCAGCTTCCAGGGAAACACTGAAGCTTTCTTT
.	TRBV5-1	TRBJ1-1	.	CASSLEAGSLSGAFF	TGCGCCAGCAGCTTGGAGGCGGGGTCCCTAAGCGGGGCTTTCTTT
few	TRBV30	TRBJ2-3	TRBD2	CAWVYSGGSTDTQYF	TGTGCCTGGGTATATTCGGGGGGAAGCACAGATACGCAGTATTTT
.	TRBV4-3	TRBJ1-4	.	CASSPRRKANEKLFF	TGCGCCAGCAGCCCACGGAGGAAGGCTAATGAAAAACTGTTTTTT
.	TRBV7-2	TRBJ2-5	.	CASSLMGLDYEETQYF	TGTGCCAGCAGTTTAATGGGGCTGGACTATGAAGAGACCCAGTACTTC
.	TRBV27	TRBJ2-7	.	CASSPLPQGSYEQYF	TGTGCCAGCAGTCCCCTTCCGCAGGGAAGCTACGAGCAGTACTTC
.	TRBV2	TRBJ2-1	TRBD2	CASRTARGLADNEQFF	TGTGCCAGCAGAACTGCCCGAGGACTAGCGGACAATGAGCAGTTCTTC
few	TRBV6-5	TRBJ2-7	TRBD2	CASGLAGEQYF	TGTGCCAGCGGACTAGCTGGCGAGCAGTACTTC
.	TRBV7-8	TRBJ2-3	TRBD2	CASSLVAGADTQYF	TGTGCCAGCAGCTTAGTAGCGGGCGCAGATACGCAGTATTTT
.	TRBV30	TRBJ2-3	TRBD2	CAWSVGLAGTDTQYF	TGTGCCTGGAGTGTGGGGCTAGCGGGGACAGATACGCAGTATTTT
once	TRBV7-2	TRBJ2-3	TRBD2	CASSPLAGGTDTQYF	TGTGCCAGCAGCCCACTAGCGGGGGGCACAGATACGCAGTATTTT
.	TRBV18	TRBJ1-2	.	CASSPSDYRAAYGYTF	TGTGCCAGCTCACCCTCGGATTACAGGGCAGCCTATGGCTACACCTTC
few	TRBV7-8	TRBJ2-7	TRBD1	CASSPRDRARRKYF	TGTGCCAGCAGCCCCCGGGACAGGGCCCGAAGGAAGTACTTC
.	TRBV4-2	TRBJ2-1	TRBD1	CASTQTGGNYNEQFF	TGTGCCAGCACCCAAACAGGGGGCAACTACAATGAGCAGTTCTTC
.	TRBV5-4	TRBJ2-5	TRBD2	CASWSGGSETQYF	TGTGCCAGCTGGTCGGGGGGTTCAGAGACCCAGTACTTC
.	TRBV6-4	TRBJ2-3	.	CASSDNAGTDTQYF	TGTGCCAGCAGTGACAACGCGGGCACAGATACGCAGTATTTT
.	TRBV6-5	TRBJ2-1	.	CASSLVGGRVNEQFF	TGTGCCAGCAGTTTGGTGGGGGGGCGGGTCAATGAGCAGTTCTTC
.	TRBV19	TRBJ2-3	.	CASKFGVTSTDTQYF	TGTGCCAGTAAATTCGGGGTGACTAGCACAGATACGCAGTATTTT
.	TRBV27	TRBJ1-1	TRBD1	CASSATGGAGGYTEAFF	TGTGCCAGCAGTGCTACGGGCGGGGCAGGGGGCTACACTGAAGCTTTCTTT
.	TRBV19	TRBJ1-1	.	CASSTLTGNTEAFF	TGTGCCAGTAGTACCCTTACGGGGAACACTGAAGCTTTCTTT
once	TRBV15	TRBJ1-2	TRBD1	CATSRVTGGSYGYTF	TGTGCCACCAGCAGAGTTACAGGGGGGTCCTATGGCTACACCTTC
.	TRBV30	TRBJ1-1	.	CAWRQGKTEAFF	TGTGCCTGGAGACAGGGAAAGACTGAAGCTTTCTTT
.	TRBV28	TRBJ2-2	TRBD2	CASSPTGGANTGELFF	TGTGCCAGCAGTCCGACGGGGGGGGCGAACACCGGGGAGCTGTTTTTT
.	TRBV9	TRBJ2-2	.	CASSSPQNRVNTGELFF	TGTGCCAGCAGCTCACCACAAAACAGGGTGAACACCGGGGAGCTGTTTTTT
.	TRBV11-2	TRBJ1-3	.	CASREFAGGSTIYF	TGTGCCAGCAGGGAATTTGCCGGGGGGAGCACCATATATTTT
once	TRBV6-6	TRBJ2-3	TRBD2	CASSRTSGYTDTQYF	TGTGCCAGCAGTCGGACTAGCGGATACACAGATACGCAGTATTTT
few	TRBV4-2	TRBJ2-5	TRBD2	CASSQGGLAGTQETQYF	TGTGCCAGCAGCCAAGGGGGACTAGCGGGTACCCAAGAGACCCAGTACTTC
.	TRBV9	TRBJ2-7	.	CASSVAGGAHEQYF	TGTGCCAGCAGCGTAGCCGGAGGGGCCCACGAGCAGTACTTC
.	TRBV19	TRBJ1-6	TRBD1	CASRPTGGFSPLHF	TGTGCCAGTCGACCGACAGGGGGATTCTCACCCCTCCACTTT
.	TRBV27	TRBJ1-1	TRBD1	CASSPQGVNTEAFF	TGTGCCAGCAGTCCACAGGGGGTGAATACTGAAGCTTTCTTT
once	TRBV7-3	TRBJ2-7	TRBD2	CASSSAGGDEQYF	TGTGCCAGCAGCTCCGCGGGGGGTGATGAGCAGTACTTC
.	TRBV19	TRBJ2-2	TRBD2	CASSRTSGTPVGELFF	TGTGCCAGTAGTCGGACTAGCGGGACCCCAGTCGGGGAGCTGTTTTTT
.	TRBV5-6	TRBJ2-7	.	CASSDILSEQYF	TGTGCCAGCAGCGACATCTTGAGCGAGCAGTACTTC
few	TRBV5-4	TRBJ1-3	.	CASGEDSGNTIYF	TGTGCCAGCGGGGAGGACTCTGGAAACACCATATATTTT
.	TRBV4-3	TRBJ1-1	TRBD1	CASSQVLGQGGNTEAFF	TGCGCCAGCAGCCAAGTACTCGGACAGGGTGGGAACACTGAAGCTTTCTTT
few	TRBV7-2	TRBJ1-5	TRBD1	CASSSQGANQPQHF	TGTGCCAGCAGCTCACAGGGGGCCAATCAGCCCCAGCATTTT
once	TRBV11-2	TRBJ1-1	.	CASSWAGQFEAFF	TGTGCCAGCAGCTGGGCGGGGCAGTTTGAAGCTTTCTTT
.	TRBV29-1	TRBJ1-1	TRBD1	CSVPLDRENEAFF	TGCAGCGTGCCGCTGGACAGGGAAAATGAAGCTTTCTTT
few	TRBV30	TRBJ1-4	.	CAWSVPQTEGEKLFF	TGTGCCTGGAGTGTTCCTCAAACCGAGGGTGAAAAACTGTTTTTT